The TCR beta chain under discussion was sequenced for a study of T cell responses to AZD1222 COVID-19 vaccine. Findings and caveats of the study: Just a handful of AZD1222 recipients were seropositive at baseline. Following two doses of AZD1222, Spike-specific TCR breadth and depth rose. Spike as a whole was targeted by vaccine-associated CD4 TCRs, dominant at 160-218 and 743-854. The study sampled repertoires only after the peak T cell response.

This clone was detected a few times. Its antigen is unidentified. Sequencing was performed with immunoSEQ multiplex PCR; in TCRdb, only in-frame clones are kept and a portion is missing. The repertoire consists of 90,000 to 150,000 clones, with 85% to 90% occurring once and the leading ten covering around 8.6%. The V end lost 6 bases, the J end lost 11 bases, and 17 bases lay between the germline ends. The CDR3 spans 13 residues. This clonotype was sampled from an adult in good health. Sequences were derived from peripheral blood, sampled on day 0 of AZD1222 vaccination. V usage is TRBV12-3 or TRBV12-4 and J usage is TRBJ2-1, with D possibly being TRBD2 (6 bases). This CDR3 is CASRPLASVKQFF. CDR3 nucleotide sequence: TGTGCCAGCAGACCACTCGCTAGCGTCAAGCAGTTCTTC.